This T cell receptor beta chain appears in the sequencing data of a study of PD-1 blockade in classical Hodgkin lymphoma. Across the study: The patients were dosed with nivolumab 3 mg/kg, infused intravenously every 2 weeks. Study conclusions and caveats: Factors driving the repertoire differences, possibly disease activity or prior therapy, remain undefined. Complete responders possessed baseline diversity comparable to newly diagnosed patients.

The CDR3 spans 14 residues. V lost 7 bases and J lost 2, with 16 bases in between. Germline values: CDR1 SQVTM, CDR2 ANQGSEA. A word on this clone: Antigen specificity is unknown.

As for time point: cycle 4 day 1 (C4D1), after more than 5 weeks of nivolumab. Every patient relapsed after autologous stem cell transplantation, and brentuximab vedotin exposure varied. The data were produced by immunoSEQ multiplex PCR, yet TCRdb's version contains in-frame clones alone and is incomplete. The sample records 20,000 to 25,000 clones, less than 75% being singletons. The sample was peripheral blood mononuclear cells (PBMCs), taken before the fourth cycle of nivolumab. The sequence was obtained from a human donor with classical Hodgkin lymphoma. The chain carries TRBV29-1 and TRBJ2-3; D is possibly TRBD1 (6 bases). The CDR3 sequence: CSARPGTLTDTQYF. The CDR3 DNA is TGCAGCGCAAGGCCGGGGACACTCACAGATACGCAGTATTTT.